What follows is one T cell receptor (beta chain) and its context. The antigen remains undetermined. This sample is part of a study of shared clonotypes between healthy human individuals. Authors' processing steps: Filtering differed, since immunoSEQ gave only junction sequences and no quality scores. The protocol was immunoSEQ multiplex PCR, while the TCRdb copy is restricted to in-frame clones and leaves out a portion. That table furnishes V, J and clone size, whereas the DNA furnished D and trimming. The top ten hold approximately 0.11% of the sample, which has 500,000 to 700,000 clones, around 96% seen once. Naivety among CD8 cells was defined by CD45RO negativity and positive CCR7 selection, thereby excluding terminally differentiated effector memory CD45RA+ cells. All donors were Caucasian adults living in Nashville, Tennessee. Whole-study findings and limits: Among non-shared clonotypes, generation probabilities were lower than among those shared by all four donors. Sharing across four donors was highest in naive CD4 (around 5%) and lowest in memory CD8 (0.4%).

J was trimmed by 7 bases and V by 2 bases; bases with no gene match: 3. From germline, CDR1 is MNHEY and CDR2 SMNVEV (reference sequence). The CDR3 runs to 14 residues. Sequencing was performed on naive CD8+ T cells sorted from blood. This receptor was obtained from a woman in her 30s in good health. This chain connects TRBV27 to TRBJ1-5; TRBD1 matches at 9 bases. The CDR3 DNA follows: TGTGCCAGCAGTTTAAGGGACAGGGCCCAGCCCCAGCATTTT. It translates to CASSLRDRAQPQHF.